A selection of T cell receptor beta chains follows, all from one sample in a study of long-term antiretroviral therapy in people with HIV. The protocol was immunoSEQ multiplex PCR, while the TCRdb copy is restricted to in-frame clones and leaves out a portion. The sample carries 48,000 or so clones, 84% recorded once. The material was unsorted PBMCs, obtained 0.8 years after starting antiretroviral therapy. The receptors here all came from a woman between 18 and 29 years old with HIV. CDR3s include the opening cysteine and the closing phenylalanine or tryptophan. A D gene is named only where the DNA matches it firmly. A row's size may be missing; if present it is once, few, many or a size class.

CDR3: CASSRGLAELTDTQYF
DNA: TGCGCCAGCAGCCGGGGACTAGCGGAACTCACAGATACGCAGTATTTT
V: TRBV4-1
D: TRBD2
J: TRBJ2-3
size: .

CDR3: CASSLPRPGMAEAFF
DNA: TGTGCCAGCAGCTTGCCCCGGCCAGGGATGGCTGAAGCTTTCTTT
V: TRBV5-6
D: .
J: TRBJ1-1
size: .

CDR3: CAISDAGGTDTQYF
DNA: TGTGCCATCAGTGATGCGGGAGGGACAGATACGCAGTATTTT
V: TRBV10-3
D: TRBD2
J: TRBJ2-3
size: .

CDR3: CASSVDRGPYEQYF
DNA: TGTGCCAGCAGCGTCGACAGGGGGCCCTACGAGCAGTACTTC
V: TRBV9
D: TRBD1
J: TRBJ2-7
size: .

CDR3: CASSPGTSGRGGYEQYF
DNA: TGTGCCAGCTCACCAGGGACTAGCGGGAGAGGTGGCTACGAGCAGTACTTC
V: TRBV18
D: TRBD2
J: TRBJ2-7
size: once

CDR3: CASSGNHLGGSMNTEAFF
DNA: TGTGCCAGCAGCGGAAATCATTTGGGGGGATCCATGAACACTGAAGCTTTCTTT
V: TRBV9
D: .
J: TRBJ1-1
size: .

CDR3: CASSIRTRELFF
DNA: TGTGCCAGTAGTATCCGGACGAGGGAGCTGTTTTTT
V: TRBV19
D: .
J: TRBJ2-2
size: .

CDR3: CASSFGTAEAFF
DNA: TGTGCCAGCAGCTTTGGGACAGCTGAAGCTTTCTTT
V: TRBV7-3
D: TRBD1
J: TRBJ1-1
size: .

CDR3: CASKGDRASYEQYF
DNA: TGTGCCAGCAAGGGGGACAGGGCCTCCTACGAGCAGTACTTC
V: TRBV28
D: TRBD1
J: TRBJ2-7
size: once

CDR3: CASSDTPQGVGETQYF
DNA: TGTGCCAGCAGCGATACCCCACAGGGGGTCGGGGAGACCCAGTACTTC
V: TRBV9
D: TRBD1
J: TRBJ2-5
size: once

CDR3: CASSQGRSRYEQYF
DNA: TGCGCCAGCAGCCAAGGCAGATCCCGCTACGAGCAGTACTTC
V: TRBV4-3
D: .
J: TRBJ2-7
size: .

CDR3: CASSYPDKGYEQYF
DNA: TGTGCCAGCAGTTACCCGGACAAAGGGTACGAGCAGTACTTC
V: TRBV6-5
D: .
J: TRBJ2-7
size: .

CDR3: CASSLNPGTDYNEQFF
DNA: TGCGCCAGCAGCCTAAACCCCGGGACAGATTACAATGAGCAGTTCTTC
V: TRBV4-3
D: TRBD1
J: TRBJ2-1
size: .

CDR3: CASSEGRGTDTQYF
DNA: TGTGCCAGCAGTGAAGGACGGGGCACAGATACGCAGTATTTT
V: TRBV6-1
D: .
J: TRBJ2-3
size: .

CDR3: CASSAWDRNYGYTF
DNA: TGTGCCAGCAGCGCCTGGGACAGAAACTATGGCTACACCTTC
V: TRBV7-9
D: TRBD1
J: TRBJ1-2
size: .

CDR3: CASSLGQASETQYF
DNA: TGTGCCAGCAGCCTGGGACAGGCTTCGGAGACCCAGTACTTC
V: TRBV6-1
D: TRBD1
J: TRBJ2-5
size: .

CDR3: CASSLAADTQYF
DNA: TGCGCCAGCAGCTTGGCAGCAGATACGCAGTATTTT
V: TRBV5-1
D: .
J: TRBJ2-3
size: .

CDR3: CASSSWTSGRWEAYNEQFF
DNA: TGTGCCAGCAGCAGCTGGACTAGCGGGAGGTGGGAGGCCTACAATGAGCAGTTCTTC
V: TRBV21-1
D: .
J: TRBJ2-1
size: .

CDR3: CAGLRTGREFGRDEQYF
DNA: TGTGCCGGCCTCAGGACAGGGAGGGAGTTTGGTAGGGACGAGCAGTACTTC
V: TRBV21-1
D: .
J: TRBJ2-7
size: .

CDR3: CASSLERVSTDTQYF
DNA: TGTGCCAGCAGCCTCGAGAGGGTCAGCACAGATACGCAGTATTTT
V: TRBV7-2
D: .
J: TRBJ2-3
size: .

CDR3: CASSALSNTYEQYF
DNA: TGTGCCAGCAGCGCCCTCTCTAATACCTACGAGCAGTACTTC
V: TRBV9
D: .
J: TRBJ2-7
size: .

CDR3: CASSAGTSAIEADTQYF
DNA: TGCGCCAGCAGTGCCGGGACTAGCGCCATAGAAGCAGATACGCAGTATTTT
V: TRBV10-1
D: TRBD2
J: TRBJ2-3
size: few

CDR3: CASSLGSGRGHNEQFF
DNA: TGTGCCAGCAGCTTGGGGTCCGGGAGGGGACACAATGAGCAGTTCTTC
V: TRBV5-4
D: TRBD2
J: TRBJ2-1
size: .

CDR3: CASSPREADEKLFF
DNA: TGTGCCAGCTCCCCTAGGGAGGCGGATGAAAAACTGTTTTTT
V: TRBV18
D: .
J: TRBJ1-4
size: .

CDR3: CASSFTGGRYQETQYF
DNA: TGTGCCAGCAGTTTTACAGGGGGCAGGTACCAAGAGACCCAGTACTTC
V: TRBV28
D: TRBD1
J: TRBJ2-5
size: .

CDR3: CASSYWSGRTDNEQFF
DNA: TGTGCCAGCAGTTACTGGAGCGGGAGGACCGACAATGAGCAGTTCTTC
V: TRBV6-5
D: TRBD2
J: TRBJ2-1
size: .

CDR3: CASSLDRGIGYTF
DNA: TGTGCCAGCAGCTTGGACAGGGGGATAGGCTACACCTTC
V: TRBV5-4
D: TRBD1
J: TRBJ1-2
size: .

CDR3: CASSLLGQGTDTQYF
DNA: TGCGCCAGCAGCTTGCTGGGACAGGGCACAGATACGCAGTATTTT
V: TRBV5-1
D: TRBD1
J: TRBJ2-3
size: .

CDR3: CASRGLLYEQYF
DNA: TGTGCCAGCAGGGGACTTTTGTACGAGCAGTACTTC
V: TRBV27
D: .
J: TRBJ2-7
size: few

CDR3: CASSSAGTGNYNEQFF
DNA: TGTGCCAGCAGCAGTGCCGGGACAGGGAATTACAATGAGCAGTTCTTC
V: TRBV7-6
D: TRBD1
J: TRBJ2-1
size: .

CDR3: CASSFRDLNRYEQYF
DNA: TGTGCCAGCAGTTTCCGGGACCTTAACCGTTACGAGCAGTACTTC
V: TRBV27
D: .
J: TRBJ2-7
size: few

CDR3: CASSQNSGRLFHNEQFF
DNA: TGTGCCAGCAGCCAAAATAGCGGGAGACTTTTCCACAATGAGCAGTTCTTC
V: TRBV28
D: TRBD2
J: TRBJ2-1
size: .

CDR3: CASPRGQGANVLTF
DNA: TGTGCCAGCCCCCGGGGGCAAGGGGCCAACGTCCTGACTTTC
V: TRBV28
D: .
J: TRBJ2-6
size: .

CDR3: CASSLGQVYNEQFF
DNA: TGCGCCAGCAGCCTCGGACAGGTTTACAATGAGCAGTTCTTC
V: TRBV5-1
D: TRBD1
J: TRBJ2-1
size: .

CDR3: CASSFSGTNTGELFF
DNA: TGTGCCAGCAGCTTCAGCGGTACGAACACCGGGGAGCTGTTTTTT
V: TRBV11-2
D: .
J: TRBJ2-2
size: .

CDR3: CASREPGPSYNEQFF
DNA: TGTGCCAGCAGGGAACCGGGACCCTCCTACAATGAGCAGTTCTTC
V: TRBV9
D: .
J: TRBJ2-1
size: .

CDR3: CASSPGLAGNEQFF
DNA: TGTGCCAGCAGCCCGGGACTAGCGGGAAATGAGCAGTTCTTC
V: TRBV5-5
D: TRBD2
J: TRBJ2-1
size: .

CDR3: CASSSQGTADSPLHF
DNA: TGTGCCAGCAGCTCACAGGGTACCGCGGATTCACCCCTCCACTTT
V: TRBV9
D: .
J: TRBJ1-6
size: .

CDR3: CASSLRTGTEQYF
DNA: TGTGCCAGCAGCCTAAGGACAGGGACCGAGCAGTACTTC
V: TRBV14
D: TRBD1
J: TRBJ2-7
size: few

CDR3: CASSYGGLPNTDTQYF
DNA: TGTGCCAGCAGTTACGGCGGTCTCCCTAACACAGATACGCAGTATTTT
V: TRBV6-6
D: .
J: TRBJ2-3
size: .

CDR3: CASSQVSPGVFGANVLTF
DNA: TGTGCCAGCAGCCAAGTCTCTCCGGGGGTCTTTGGGGCCAACGTCCTGACTTTC
V: TRBV14
D: .
J: TRBJ2-6
size: once

CDR3: CASSLGDRSYEQYF
DNA: TGCGCCAGCAGCTTGGGTGACAGGTCCTACGAGCAGTACTTC
V: TRBV5-1
D: .
J: TRBJ2-7
size: .

CDR3: CASSVDELAVAGGEQFF
DNA: TGTGCCAGCAGCGTAGATGAGCTAGCGGTTGCAGGCGGTGAGCAGTTCTTC
V: TRBV9
D: TRBD2
J: TRBJ2-1
size: .

CDR3: CASSLYWRLLQETQYF
DNA: TGTGCCAGCAGTCTCTACTGGAGATTACTCCAAGAGACCCAGTACTTC
V: TRBV4-2
D: .
J: TRBJ2-5
size: .

CDR3: CASSIPSVGANTGELFF
DNA: TGTGCCAGCAGCATCCCCTCTGTCGGTGCGAACACCGGGGAGCTGTTTTTT
V: TRBV7-9
D: .
J: TRBJ2-2
size: .

CDR3: CASSSHTKSGRTDTQYF
DNA: TGTGCCAGCAGTTCGCATACGAAATCAGGGCGCACAGATACGCAGTATTTT
V: TRBV28
D: .
J: TRBJ2-3
size: .

CDR3: CASRAGVEEKLFF
DNA: TGTGCCAGCAGAGCAGGGGTCGAGGAAAAACTGTTTTTT
V: TRBV2
D: .
J: TRBJ1-4
size: .

CDR3: CASSRSGTSVRNEQFF
DNA: TGCGCCAGCAGCCGATCCGGGACTAGCGTCCGGAATGAGCAGTTCTTC
V: TRBV4-3
D: TRBD2
J: TRBJ2-1
size: .

CDR3: CASSQSRTGLYEQYF
DNA: TGCGCCAGCAGCCAGTCCCGGACAGGTTTGTACGAGCAGTACTTC
V: TRBV4-3
D: TRBD1
J: TRBJ2-7
size: .

CDR3: CASSLSTRGTGELFF
DNA: TGTGCCAGCAGCTTATCTACCCGGGGCACCGGGGAGCTGTTTTTT
V: TRBV7-6
D: .
J: TRBJ2-2
size: .

CDR3: CASSPLRGGDQPQHF
DNA: TGTGCCAGCAGTCCCCTCCGAGGGGGCGACCAGCCCCAGCATTTT
V: TRBV6-5
D: TRBD1
J: TRBJ1-5
size: once

CDR3: CASSLWDLYGYTF
DNA: TGTGCCAGCAGTTTATGGGACCTCTATGGCTACACCTTC
V: TRBV28
D: .
J: TRBJ1-2
size: .

CDR3: CASSLGGYGYTF
DNA: TGTGCCAGCAGCTTAGGCGGCTATGGCTACACCTTC
V: TRBV11-3
D: .
J: TRBJ1-2
size: .

CDR3: CASSVVDAGGGEQYF
DNA: TGTGCCAGCAGCGTAGTTGATGCGGGAGGGGGCGAGCAGTACTTC
V: TRBV9
D: TRBD2
J: TRBJ2-7
size: .

CDR3: CASSLRGQGWEKLFF
DNA: TGTGCCAGCAGTTTAAGAGGACAGGGATGGGAAAAACTGTTTTTT
V: TRBV27
D: TRBD1
J: TRBJ1-4
size: .

CDR3: CASSLELLRDEQYF
DNA: TGTGCCAGCAGTTTAGAACTTCTTAGGGACGAGCAGTACTTC
V: TRBV11-2
D: .
J: TRBJ2-7
size: .

CDR3: CSVERADRGLYEQYF
DNA: TGCAGCGTTGAGAGAGCGGACAGGGGGCTCTACGAGCAGTACTTC
V: TRBV29-1
D: TRBD1
J: TRBJ2-7
size: few

CDR3: CASSLDRANYGYTF
DNA: TGTGCCAGCAGTTTGGACAGGGCTAACTATGGCTACACCTTC
V: TRBV6-5
D: TRBD1
J: TRBJ1-2
size: .

CDR3: CASSIGQSNQPQHF
DNA: TGTGCCAGTAGTATTGGACAGAGCAATCAGCCCCAGCATTTT
V: TRBV19
D: .
J: TRBJ1-5
size: few

CDR3: CASSLEERDPRSNQPQHF
DNA: TGTGCCAGCAGCTTAGAAGAGCGAGACCCCAGAAGCAATCAGCCCCAGCATTTT
V: TRBV7-6
D: .
J: TRBJ1-5
size: .